Each of the 25 T cell receptor beta chains below was sequenced from the same sample in a study of blood T cell repertoires in COVID-19. Produced via immunoSEQ multiplex PCR; TCRdb's table is partial and in-frame only. The sample includes approximately 210,000 clones, around 89% of them seen just once. Source material: peripheral blood. The receptors were gathered from a woman in her thirties or forties with acute or convalescent COVID-19.

The J gene is TRBJ1-1, the V gene TRBV30, with 10 bases that match TRBD1. Germline assignment: CDR1 GTSNPN and CDR2 SVGIG (reference sequence). The CDR3 length is 16 residues. V dropped 5 bases and J dropped 1; count of bases not matched to a gene: 10. The CDR3 bases are TGTGCCTGGGGGGGGGACAGGGGACTTGCGAACACTGAAGCTTTCTTT. Residues: CAWGGDRGLANTEAFF. Based on the CDR3 plus reference TRBV30 and TRBJ1-1, the full variable domain is SQTIHQWPATLVQPVGSPLSLECTVEGTSNPNLYWYRQAAGRGLQLLFYSVGIGQISSEVPQNLSASRPQDRQFILSSKKLLLSDSGFYLCAWGGDRGLANTEAFFGQGTRLTVV.

This clone has just a few counts. The V gene is TRBV11-3, the J gene TRBJ1-1, with 10 bases matching TRBD1. CDR3 length equals 14 residues. The J segment lost 4 bases and the V segment lost 4 bases, leaving 3 bases of the junction unmatched. CDR1 SGHNT and CDR2 YENEEA come from the germline V gene. The CDR3 spells CASSSRTGGTEAFF. The CDR3 DNA reads TGTGCCAGCAGCTCTCGGACAGGGGGCACTGAAGCTTTCTTT.

This rearrangement joins TRBV5-4 to TRBJ1-6; weak D call: TRBD1 (5 bases). The germline CDR1 and CDR2 sequences are SGHNT and YYREEE (reference sequence). V lost 6 bases and J 12 bases, leaving 22 bases between the germline ends. The CDR3 loop spans 15 amino acids. CDR3 in DNA: TGTGCCAGCACCACCGATGGGGGGGTTTTGGGACCCCTCCACTTT. This codes for CASTTDGGVLGPLHF. The full variable domain, completed using reference TRBV5-4 and TRBJ1-6, is ETGVTQSPTHLIKTRGQQVTLRCSSQSGHNTVSWYQQALGQGPQFIFQYYREEENGRGNFPPRFSGLQFPNYSSELNVNALELDDSALYLCASTTDGGVLGPLHFGNGTRLTVT.

The CDR3 sequence: CASSQDEGGRNEKLFF. The CDR3 DNA is TGCGCCAGCAGCCAAGACGAGGGAGGAAGGAATGAAAAACTGTTTTTT. This rearrangement joins TRBV4-1 to TRBJ1-4; no clear D. Looked up from germline, CDR1 is MGHRA and CDR2 is YSYEKL. This CDR3 is built from 16 residues. Trimming pared 0 bases from V and 5 bases from J, leaving 13 bases between.

J is TRBJ1-1 and V is TRBV5-1; no definite D call. The CDR3 runs 16 residues. V lost 7 bases, J lost 1 base, and 20 bases lay in between. Germline V lookup: CDR1 SGHRS, CDR2 YFSETQ. The CDR3 here is CASAAGGRTQNTEAFF. DNA of the CDR3: TGCGCCAGCGCGGCAGGAGGACGTACTCAGAACACTGAAGCTTTCTTT.

This chain joins TRBV5-1 and TRBJ2-3; 9 bases are a match to TRBD1. The trim removed 5 bases at V and 5 bases at J, leaving 6 bases unmatched. Germline V gives CDR1 SGHRS, CDR2 YFSETQ. The CDR3 runs to 14 residues. The DNA of the CDR3 is TGCGCCAGCAGTGGGACAGGGTACGGAGATACGCAGTATTTT. It codes for CASSGTGYGDTQYF.

The V call is TRBV7-7, the J call TRBJ2-1; TRBD1 matches at 9 bases. CDR1 is SSHAT and CDR2 is FNYEAQ in the germline V gene (reference sequence). The CDR3 is 14 residues long. J gave up 7 bases and V 1 base, and 2 bases lay outside the gene matches. The CDR3 here is CASSLGQGGNEQFF. CDR3 bases: TGTGCCAGCAGCTTAGGACAGGGGGGTAATGAGCAGTTCTTC.

This clone has a single count. The genes are TRBV20-1 and TRBJ2-3, with 7 bases fitting TRBD1. V shed 3 bases, J shed 0 bases, and the junction held 3 bases outside the gene matches. Germline assignment: CDR1 DFQATT and CDR2 SNEGSKA (reference sequence). The CDR3 is 14 amino acids. CDR3 amino acids: CSASTGASTDTQYF. CDR3 DNA: TGCAGTGCTAGTACAGGGGCTAGCACAGATACGCAGTATTTT.

This clone was seen only once. The rearrangement uses TRBV5-1 and TRBJ2-3; a possible D gene is TRBD1 (8 bases). This CDR3 contains 14 residues. Trimming took 3 bases from V and 6 from J, leaving 14 bases between them. The germline gives CDR1 SGHRS, CDR2 YFSETQ. The chain's CDR3 is CASSYGQGGDTQYF. DNA of the CDR3: TGCGCCAGCAGCTATGGACAGGGAGGGGATACGCAGTATTTT.

CDR3 in DNA: TGTGCCAGCAGCTCGACCCCAGTCGGGGTCACCGGGGAGCTGTTTTTT. Amino acids: CASSSTPVGVTGELFF. The chain employs TRBV7-7 and TRBJ2-2, with D tentatively TRBD2 (5 bases). V was clipped by 4 bases and J by 4 bases, with 16 bases between them. Germline CDR1 is SSHAT and CDR2 is FNYEAQ (reference sequence). The CDR3 spans 16 residues.

This clone has a single count. This chain uses TRBV7-2 with TRBJ1-6; maybe TRBD1 (6 bases). The V end was cut by 1 base, the J end by 7 bases, with 8 bases between. This CDR3 comprises 14 residues. The germline gives CDR1 SGHTA, CDR2 FQGNSA. The chain's CDR3 is CASSLGDTNSPLHF. The CDR3 DNA sequence: TGTGCCAGCAGCTTAGGGGACACCAATTCACCCCTCCACTTT.

The chain joins TRBV5-1 to TRBJ1-2, with 7 bases aligning to TRBD1. Germline lookup yields CDR1 SGHRS and CDR2 YFSETQ. Trimming at V came to 4 bases and at J to 4 bases, leaving 10 bases not matched to a gene. The CDR3 runs to 15 residues. Here the CDR3 DNA reads TGCGCCAGCAGCCGCTGGGGGGACAGTACCTATGGCTACACCTTC. This codes for CASSRWGDSTYGYTF.

This chain connects TRBV24-1 to TRBJ1-2; 10 bases line up with TRBD1. The ends lost 4 bases at V and 8 bases at J; junction bases unmatched: 9. This CDR3 contains 15 residues. Looked up from germline, CDR1 is KGHDR and CDR2 is SFDVKD. The CDR3 DNA reads as TGTGCCACCAGTGAGGCGGGACAGGGGTATCGCGGCTACACCTTC. It is translated as CATSEAGQGYRGYTF.

The chain uses TRBV10-3 and TRBJ1-2, with D perhaps TRBD1 (5 bases). This CDR3 is built from 13 residues. From germline, CDR1 is ENHRY and CDR2 SYGVKD. V was cut by 3 bases and J by 7 bases, with 12 bases left in between. The CDR3 loop reads CAISDRGGTGYTF. The CDR3 bases are TGTGCCATCAGTGATCGGGGAGGGACTGGCTACACCTTC.

This chain connects TRBV27 to TRBJ1-1, with D unclear. Trimming pared 7 bases from V and 2 bases from J, leaving 17 bases between. The CDR3 totals 15 residues. Germline V lookup: CDR1 MNHEY, CDR2 SMNVEV (reference sequence). CDR3 sequence reads: CASIPTPGLNTEAFF. CDR3 in DNA: TGTGCCAGCATTCCGACCCCAGGTTTAAACACTGAAGCTTTCTTT.

Only a few counts were recorded for this clone. The gene calls are TRBV18 and TRBJ2-1, with 7 bases matching TRBD1. Germline V gives CDR1 KGHSH, CDR2 LQKENI. Trimming took 3 bases from V and 7 from J; bases not matched to a gene: 9. The CDR3 extends over 15 amino acids. CDR3 nucleotides: TGTGCCAGCTCACCCGACAGGGTCATTACGAATGAGCAGTTCTTC. Translation: CASSPDRVITNEQFF.

This chain uses TRBV21-1 with TRBJ2-3; TRBD1 reflects the table's D call only, with no check against the DNA. TRBV21-1 is a known pseudogene. There are 18 residues in the CDR3. The CDR3 DNA is TGTGCCAGCAGCAAAGATCAGGGGTCAGAGCTAAATACAGATACGCAGTATTTT. Translated, it gives CASSKDQGSELNTDTQYF.

About this clone itself: Other DNA sequences of this sample code for an identical CDR3. This chain links TRBV6-5 with TRBJ1-1; tentatively, D is TRBD1 (5 bases). This CDR3 spans 14 amino acids. V was clipped by 3 bases and J by 4 bases, with 12 bases between them. CDR1 is MNHEY, CDR2 SVGAGI, per germline. In DNA form, the CDR3 reads TGTGCCAGCAGTTATGCAGGAACAGGCACTGAAGCTTTCTTT. Translation gives CASSYAGTGTEAFF.

The chain has TRBV19 and TRBJ2-1, with 10 positions matching TRBD2. V lost 4 bases, J lost 7 bases, and 7 bases stayed unmatched. The CDR3 has 15 amino acids. Germline CDR1 LNHDA, CDR2 SQIVND (reference sequence). CDR3 sequence: CASSTKRGGRNEQFF. Written as DNA, the CDR3 is TGTGCCAGTAGTACAAAGCGGGGGGGCAGAAATGAGCAGTTCTTC. Full variable domain (outside the CDR3, taken from reference TRBV19 and TRBJ2-1): DGGITQSPKYLFRKEGQNVTLSCEQNLNHDAMYWYRQDPGQGLRLIYYSQIVNDFQKGDIAEGYSVSREKKESFPLTVTSAQKNPTAFYLCASSTKRGGRNEQFFGPGTRLTVL.

V is TRBV21-1 and J is TRBJ1-2; the table's TRBD1 call for D was not verified on the DNA. TRBV21-1 is labeled a pseudogene. CDR3 length: 12 residues. CDR3 DNA sequence: TGTGCCAGACTCAGGGGGCCTAATGGCTACACCTTC. It yields the protein CARLRGPNGYTF.

The CDR3 DNA follows: TGCGCCAGCAGCTTCTCAGGGGTAGAAGCTTTCTTT. Encoded protein: CASSFSGVEAFF. The chain couples TRBV5-1 to TRBJ1-1, with a weak D call TRBD1 (6 bases). The CDR3 is 12 residues long. Trimming cost V 2 bases and J 8 bases, with 10 bases left between them. From germline, CDR1 is SGHRS and CDR2 YFSETQ.

This sequence joins TRBV5-6 and TRBJ2-7; 8 bases match TRBD1. V trimming: 4 bases; J trimming: 6 bases; junction bases outside the gene matches: 6. CDR1 and CDR2 (germline): SGHDT, YYEEEE. The CDR3 sequence is 13 residues long. The CDR3 spells CASSPAGGFEQYV. DNA of the CDR3: TGTGCCAGCAGCCCGGCAGGGGGCTTCGAGCAGTACGTC.

This chain links TRBV9 with TRBJ2-3, with D maybe TRBD1 (6 bases). The V and J ends lost 4 bases and 8 bases respectively, with 14 bases between them. Per the germline V gene, CDR1 is SGDLS and CDR2 is YYNGEE. The CDR3 has 13 amino acids. The CDR3 protein is CASSIRTDRTQYF. CDR3 bases: TGTGCCAGCAGCATTAGGACAGACCGTACGCAGTATTTT.

The rearrangement links TRBV19 to TRBJ1-2; the match to TRBD1 covers 7 bases. Germline trimming cut 5 bases from V and 4 bases from J; bases unmatched to any gene: 16. There are 17 residues in the CDR3. Looked up from germline, CDR1 is LNHDA and CDR2 is SQIVND (reference sequence). CDR3 sequence: CASSRKFLGGSGYGYTF. DNA of the CDR3: TGTGCCAGTAGTCGCAAATTCTTAGGGGGCTCTGGCTATGGCTACACCTTC.

The chain combines TRBV2 with TRBJ1-1, with TRBD1 matching 8 bases. This CDR3 is 14 amino acids long. V dropped 3 bases and J dropped 4; count of bases not matched to a gene: 4. Germline CDR1 SNHLY, CDR2 FYNNEI. CDR3 nucleotide sequence: TGTGCCAGCAGTGAGAACAGGGGGGTCACTGAAGCTTTCTTT. Translated, it gives CASSENRGVTEAFF.